Sequencing of this T cell receptor (beta chain) was carried out in a study of T cells in Graves' hyperthyroidism and ophthalmopathy. On the study more broadly: The blood sample was taken at first diagnosis, before treatment began. Whole-study findings and limits: Median prediction lead before ophthalmopathy onset was 5 to 7.5 months with the model.

Comments on this clonotype: Antigen: not known.

Germline V CDR1 and CDR2: KGHSH, LQKENI. This CDR3 contains 12 residues. V dropped 2 bases and J dropped 7 bases, with 9 bases sitting between them. The TCR beta CDR3 regions underwent amplification using RNA transcripts as the source. HTBI primers drove first-round RT-PCR of the TCR CDR3. TCRdb recomputed calls from the multiplex PCR reads with MiXCR, one row per CDR3 protein. The sample carries under 600,000 distinct CDR3 sequences, 16% recorded once. This TCR was recovered from a woman in her 40s with Graves' ophthalmopathy. The V and J genes are TRBV18 and TRBJ2-7; no reliable D call. The sample taken for sequencing was blood. The CDR3 is CASSPSDEEQYF. CDR3 nucleotides: TGTGCCAGCTCACCATCCGACGAGGAGCAGTACTTC.